The clone carrying this T cell receptor (beta chain) was counted a single time. The data originate from a study of CD8 T cells in Susac syndrome. Study overall: Patients with Susac syndrome, at blood draw, were therapy-naive, on corticosteroids, or on intravenous immunoglobulin alone.

In blood CD8+ and CD4+ T cells, TCR beta underwent sequencing. Patients with Susac syndrome met the recently defined diagnostic criteria for definite or probable disease. The CDR3 is 15 residues long. Trimming stripped 4 bases from V and 1 base from J, with 9 bases between. CDR1 is SGHNT, CDR2 YYREEE, per germline (reference sequence). When the RNA was reverse transcribed, random hexamers were used with an input of roughly 0.5 to 1 ug. Each CDR3 protein is one row after TCRdb ran MiXCR on the immunoSEQ multiplex PCR reads. The sample contains hundreds of thousands of distinct CDR3 sequences, 94% of which appear only once.

Sequences were obtained from CD4+ T cells from PBMCs. This receptor was obtained from a human donor with Susac syndrome. This chain links TRBV5-4 with TRBJ2-6; D gene ambiguous. CDR3 nucleotides: TGTGCCAGCAGCCCGGAAGGGTCTGGGGCCAACGTCCTGACTTTC. Its protein product is CASSPEGSGANVLTF.